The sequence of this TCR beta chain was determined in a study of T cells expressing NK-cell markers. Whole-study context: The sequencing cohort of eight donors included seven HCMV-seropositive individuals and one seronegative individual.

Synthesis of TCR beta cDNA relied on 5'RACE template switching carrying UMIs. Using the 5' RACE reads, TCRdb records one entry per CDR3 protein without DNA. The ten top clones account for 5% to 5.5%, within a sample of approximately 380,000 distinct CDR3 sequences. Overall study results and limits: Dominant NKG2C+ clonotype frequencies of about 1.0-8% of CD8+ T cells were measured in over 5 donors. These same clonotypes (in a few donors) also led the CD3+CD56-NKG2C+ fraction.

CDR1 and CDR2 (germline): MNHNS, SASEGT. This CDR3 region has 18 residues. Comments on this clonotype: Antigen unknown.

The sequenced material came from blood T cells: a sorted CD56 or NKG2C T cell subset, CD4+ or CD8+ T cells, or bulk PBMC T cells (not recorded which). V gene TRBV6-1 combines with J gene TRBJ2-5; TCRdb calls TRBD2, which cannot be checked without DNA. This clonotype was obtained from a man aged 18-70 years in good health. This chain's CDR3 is CASSEERLAGGRGETQYF.